This T cell receptor beta chain comes out of a study of cytomegalovirus exposure and HLA in healthy donors. For the study at large: Across more than 350 genotyped donors, roughly 80% landed in the Caucasian-associated ancestry cluster. Study-level findings and limits: A prior analysis recorded that most TCR beta V segments were productive about 87% or about 30% of the time. The authors later found most CMV-associated TCR beta chains appeared HLA-restricted.

The V and J ends lost 2 bases and 1 base respectively, with 14 bases between them. The CDR3 has 16 amino acids. Germline CDR1 SEHNR, CDR2 FQNEAQ (reference sequence). Donors had nominal health at sampling but likely had unrecorded immune exposures. The PCR contained 60 Vbeta and 13 Jbeta primers. The protocol was immunoSEQ multiplex PCR, while the TCRdb copy is restricted to in-frame clones and leaves out a portion. Found here are around 120,000 clones, roughly 65% of them singletons; the top ten hold approximately 9.1%. Worth noting for this clone: Its target is unknown.

The sequencing sample was made of PBMCs. This TCR derives from a man in his forties or fifties in good health and CMV-seropositive. This chain links TRBV7-9 with TRBJ1-1; weak D call: TRBD1 (6 bases). The CDR3 region is CASSLSGGAGNTEAFF. In DNA, the CDR3 is TGTGCCAGCAGCTTATCGGGGGGCGCGGGGAACACTGAAGCTTTCTTT.